A single sample is the source of the 13 T cell receptor beta chains below, sequenced in a study of T cells in Graves' hyperthyroidism and ophthalmopathy. There were TCR beta CDR3 regions amplified from RNA transcripts. During a first-round RT-PCR of the TCR CDR3, the HTBI primer set was used. TCRdb itself ran the multiplex PCR reads through MiXCR, one entry per CDR3 protein. Altogether hundreds of thousands of distinct CDR3 sequences are present, over 35% being singletons, with the ten largest covering approximately 8.7%. Sequencing was performed on blood. The receptors here all came from a man younger than 35 with Graves' hyperthyroidism.

This clonotype occurred a few times. The chain links TRBV19 to TRBJ1-1; no reliable D call. Trimming took 7 bases from V and 5 from J, leaving 17 bases between them. The CDR3 extends over 14 amino acids. The germline CDR1 and CDR2 sequences are LNHDA and SQIVND (reference sequence). The CDR3 spells CASKNSGRGTEAFF. Here the CDR3 DNA reads TGTGCCAGTAAAAATTCCGGGCGTGGTACTGAAGCTTTCTTT. The whole variable domain, remainder taken from reference TRBV19 and TRBJ1-1, is DGGITQSPKYLFRKEGQNVTLSCEQNLNHDAMYWYRQDPGQGLRLIYYSQIVNDFQKGDIAEGYSVSREKKESFPLTVTSAQKNPTAFYLCASKNSGRGTEAFFGQGTRLTVV.

This clonotype was counted a single time. This chain links TRBV5-1 with TRBJ1-6, with 10 bases identical to TRBD1. The junction had 14 bases not matched to a gene; V was cut back by 4 bases and J by 4 bases. The CDR3 is made up of 19 amino acids. Germline CDR1 is SGHRS and CDR2 is YFSETQ. The CDR3 region is CASSTSRDRGANYNSPLHF. The DNA of the CDR3 is TGCGCCAGCAGCACGTCCCGGGACAGGGGCGCTAATTATAATTCACCCCTCCACTTT.

This clonotype was observed a few times. V is TRBV12-3 or TRBV12-4 and J is TRBJ1-5; D ambiguous. CDR3 length equals 14 residues. Trimming pared 2 bases from V and 5 bases from J, leaving 10 bases between. The CDR3 DNA reads TGTGCCAGCAGTTTAAGGGCAGAAGATCAGCCCCAGCATTTT. Its protein product is CASSLRAEDQPQHF.

This clonotype was recorded many times. CDR3 DNA sequence: TGTGCCAGCAGCGTAGCCCCCGGGGAGCTGTTTTTT. Its translation: CASSVAPGELFF. This chain uses TRBV9 with TRBJ2-2, with D hard to call. Trimming shortened V by 0 bases and J by 6 bases, and 3 bases separated the two germline ends. This CDR3 region has 12 residues. Germline CDR1 SGDLS, CDR2 YYNGEE. Full variable domain (outside the CDR3, taken from reference TRBV9 and TRBJ2-2): DSGVTQTPKHLITATGQRVTLRCSPRSGDLSVYWYQQSLDQGLQFLIQYYNGEERAKGNILERFSAQQFPDLHSELNLSSLELGDSALYFCASSVAPGELFFGEGSRLTVL.

This rearrangement joins TRBV29-1 to TRBJ1-1; D uncertain. The CDR3 has 12 residues. Germline CDR1 reads SQVTM; CDR2 reads ANQGSEA. The germline V and J ends were trimmed by 6 bases and 3 bases, with 11 bases remaining between them. Here the CDR3 DNA reads TGCAGCGTAGAAATGTTTGACACTGAAGCTTTCTTT. Its translation is CSVEMFDTEAFF.

The chain is built from TRBV10-3 and TRBJ1-1; D not certain. The length of the CDR3 is 12 residues. V was shortened by 2 bases and J by 5 bases, with 6 bases between the two germline ends. Germline CDR1 ENHRY, CDR2 SYGVKD. The CDR3 nucleotides read TGTGCCATCAGTGAGCTAGGAACTGAAGCTTTCTTT. Its translation: CAISELGTEAFF.

As concerns this clonotype: A clone one base away is much larger, so this may be a read error. J is TRBJ1-1 and V is TRBV29-1, with a weak D call TRBD1 (5 bases). V lost 6 bases to trimming and J lost 3 bases, with 17 bases between them. The CDR3 length is 14 residues. The germline V gene has CDR1 SQVTM and CDR2 ANQGSEA. Here the CDR3 reads CSVPSGSGYTEAFF. In DNA, the CDR3 is TGCAGCGTGCCCTCAGGGAGCGGGTACACTGAAGCTTTCTTT.

On this clonotype: A much more abundant neighbour one base away suggests this may be a read error. The chain carries TRBV19 and TRBJ1-1; D is possibly TRBD1 (6 bases). This CDR3 is 14 amino acids long. The germline V gene encodes CDR1 LNHDA and CDR2 SQIVND (reference sequence). With 3 bases removed from V and 4 bases from J, the gap between germline ends came to 12 bases. Here the CDR3 reads CASSMAGAGTEAFF. In DNA, the CDR3 is TGTGCCAGTAGTATGGCGGGGGCAGGCACTGAAGCTTTCTTT.

There are many counts of this clonotype. The chain employs TRBV14 and TRBJ1-2; D call uncertain. V was pared by 2 bases and J by 4 bases, with 5 bases between. The germline CDR1 and CDR2 sequences are SGHDN and FVKESK. The CDR3 runs to 12 residues. This chain's CDR3 is CASSQSSYGYTF. CDR3 DNA: TGTGCCAGCAGCCAAAGCAGCTATGGCTACACCTTC. Full variable domain (remainder filled in from reference TRBV14 and TRBJ1-2): EAGVTQFPSHSVIEKGQTVTLRCDPISGHDNLYWYRRVMGKEIKFLLHFVKESKQDESGMPNNRFLAERTGGTYSTLKVQPAELEDSGVYFCASSQSSYGYTFGSGTRLTVV.

This clonotype was picked up a small number of times. J is TRBJ2-7 and V is TRBV7-2; D unresolved. The CDR3 is 14 residues long. Germline values: CDR1 SGHTA, CDR2 FQGNSA. V lost 5 bases, J lost 3 bases, and 14 bases lay in between. The CDR3 protein is CASSQGHRYYEQYF. In DNA, the CDR3 is TGTGCCAGCAGCCAAGGTCATAGGTACTACGAGCAGTACTTC.

The chain combines TRBV19 with TRBJ1-5, with 11 bases lining up with TRBD1. The CDR3 sequence is 16 residues long. Germline loops: CDR1 LNHDA, CDR2 SQIVND (reference sequence). V shed 5 bases, J shed 4 bases, and the junction held 7 bases outside the gene matches. The CDR3 DNA reads as TGTGCCAGTAGTTCGGACAGGGGGCCCTATAATCAGCCCCAGCATTTT. The encoded protein is CASSSDRGPYNQPQHF.

This chain joins TRBV13 and TRBJ1-4, with TRBD1 matching 8 bases. This CDR3 has 14 residues. CDR1 PRHDT and CDR2 FYEKMQ come from the germline V gene (reference sequence). The ends lost 6 bases at V and 8 bases at J; junction bases unmatched: 8. DNA for the CDR3: TGTGCCAGCAGTTCGACAGGGGAACACGAAAAACTGTTTTTT. It translates to CASSSTGEHEKLFF.

This clonotype was observed many times. This chain's CDR3 is CASSLAGTGWTEAFF. CDR3 nucleotides: TGCGCCAGCAGCTTGGCCGGGACAGGGTGGACTGAAGCTTTCTTT. The chain carries TRBV5-1 and TRBJ1-1, with 9 bases aligning to TRBD1. The V gene end was trimmed by 0 bases and the J gene end by 5 bases; junction bases not matched to a gene: 5. Germline V lookup: CDR1 SGHRS, CDR2 YFSETQ. This CDR3 has 15 residues.